This T cell receptor (beta chain) was sequenced for a study of blood T cells in healthy people across ages (dated by TCRdb to 2014 to 2015). In the study overall: In model experiments, template switching captured roughly one uniquely barcoded TCR beta cDNA molecule for every two T cells. To track age-related changes in TCR beta repertoire diversity, the study relied on deep sequencing normalized with unique cDNA molecular identifiers. Four age groups were formed from the donors: young (average 16 years), middle-aged (approximately 41), aged (over 55) and long-lived (around 82). To avoid experimental bias, donors of different ages were randomly spread across the sequencing lanes. For two donors (one aged 18 to 30 and one aged 80 or older), the study analyzed two additional independent replicas of 1 million unique cDNA reads from the same blood draw.

Library method: 5' RACE. Sequencing relied on an Illumina HiSeq 2500. The second PCR ran for roughly 7 to 12 cycles and used a J-beta primer mix along with a sample-barcoded 5' primer. A unique molecular identifier was introduced onto each TCR beta cDNA molecule by a template-switch 5' adaptor carrying 12 random nucleotides. Each sample yielded at least 2.5 million CDR3-containing paired-end reads. All of the RNA was converted into first-strand cDNA using the Mint cDNA synthesis kit, with a TRBC-specific oligonucleotide serving as the primer. All cDNA was treated with uracil-DNA glycosylase and then went through a first 18-cycle PCR with the universal primers M1SS and BC2_uni_R. The authors' pipeline ran thus. For normalization, 1 million high-quality reads, each with a distinct molecular identifier, were randomly selected from each sample. Instead of being binned into consensus sequences, reads with shared molecular identifiers were discarded. MiTCR, set to a Q25 quality threshold and the strictest error-elimination algorithm, was used for CDR3 identification, clonotype clustering and error correction. A nonparametric unseen species model using Euler transformation provided a lower-bound estimate of total TCR beta diversity. TCRdb trimmed public reads at Q25 via fastp, called clones via MiXCR and kept in-frame beta chains. Entries that share a CDR3 protein sequence are merged under the most common genes and DNA. These V and J calls originate from TCRdb's pipeline instead of the authors' own analysis. Here the sample has 1.5 million to 2 million distinct CDR3 sequences; about 35% occur a single time. Around 10% of the sample rests with the top ten.

The approximately 40 donors, aged roughly 6 to 100 years, were systemically healthy Caucasian individuals from Russia. Each donor gave roughly 9 milliliters of peripheral blood, drawn into EDTA-treated Vacutainer tubes. Ficoll-Paque density-gradient centrifugation was used to isolate PBMCs, with at least 6.5 million per sample. Trizol reagent was used to extract total RNA from PBMCs, with at least 5.5 micrograms per sample. Naive CD45RAhigh/CD27high T cell percentages were measured by flow cytometry on a PBMC aliquot from every donor. The CDR3 has 14 amino acids, counting the end cysteine and phenylalanine. CDR3 DNA only is kept here, 42 bases in frame from base 1. The germline V gene encodes CDR1 SGHVS and CDR2 FQNEAQ. A distance of 9 bases separates the germline ends of V and J, which lose 4 bases and 2 bases respectively. Study-level results and caveats: The long-lived group showed more naive CD4+ T cells, fewer expanded clones and increased TCR diversity than the aged group, suggesting age selection. Estimates of total diversity based on one million sequenced T cells were considered lower bounds and underestimates. Donor CMV infection status was unknown, potentially confounding age-related changes in expanded clonotypes. Conclusive comparison of naive and antigen-experienced compartments was prevented by the profiling of bulk unsorted PBMCs. Observed TCR beta diversity per million T cells fell roughly linearly with age, and a significant reduction was already apparent by age around 40. Observed TCR beta diversity correlated strongly with the percentage of naive T cells measured by flow cytometry.

As regards this clonotype: The antigen it binds to is not known. No base qualities exist here, and no much larger clone lies one base off it.

Sequencing was done on a sample of blood. The receptor comes from a woman aged 30 to 39 in good health. The chain is encoded by TRBV7-8 joined to TRBJ1-5, with the D gene call left open. The CDR3 loop reads CASSWGVGNQPQHF. The sequenced DNA is TGTGCCAGCAGCTGGGGTGTCGGCAATCAGCCCCAGCATTTT.